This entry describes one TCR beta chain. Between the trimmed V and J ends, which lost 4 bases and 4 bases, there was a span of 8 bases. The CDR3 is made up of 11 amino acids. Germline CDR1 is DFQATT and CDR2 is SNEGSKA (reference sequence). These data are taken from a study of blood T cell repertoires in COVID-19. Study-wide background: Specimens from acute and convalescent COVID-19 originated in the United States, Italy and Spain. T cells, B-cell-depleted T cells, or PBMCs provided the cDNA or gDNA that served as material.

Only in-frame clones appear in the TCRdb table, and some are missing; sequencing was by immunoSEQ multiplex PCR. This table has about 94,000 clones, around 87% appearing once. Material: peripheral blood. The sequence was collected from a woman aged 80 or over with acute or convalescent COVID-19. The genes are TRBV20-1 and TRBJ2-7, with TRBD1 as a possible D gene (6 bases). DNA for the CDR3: TGCAGTGCTAACGACAGGTACGAGCAGTACTTC. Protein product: CSANDRYEQYF.